One sample yielded the 7 T cell receptor beta chains listed below, sequenced in a study of cytomegalovirus exposure and HLA in healthy donors. Researchers ran the PCR with 60 Vbeta and 13 Jbeta primers. The repertoire was sequenced with immunoSEQ multiplex PCR; TCRdb's copy has only in-frame clones and lacks some. The data show over 100,000 clones, 60% to 80% seen once. Sequencing was done on a sample of PBMCs. The receptors were sampled from a female donor in good health and CMV-seronegative.

The rearrangement links TRBV15 to TRBJ1-5; 7 bases align to TRBD1. CDR1 and CDR2 from the germline V gene are LNHNV and YYDKDF (reference sequence). Losses at the gene ends were 2 bases for V and 5 bases for J; bases not matched to a gene: 3. This CDR3 is 14 amino acids long. The CDR3: CATSRTGADQPQHF. CDR3 coding DNA: TGTGCCACCAGCAGAACAGGGGCGGATCAGCCCCAGCATTTT.

V and J are TRBV5-5 and TRBJ1-3, with a weak D call TRBD1 (6 bases). Germline CDR1 is SGHKS and CDR2 is YYEKEE (reference sequence). The V gene lost 0 bases and the J gene lost 2 bases, with 9 bases spanning the gap. This CDR3 contains 15 residues. DNA of the CDR3: TGTGCCAGCAGCTTGGAGTACAGGGCTGGAAACACCATATATTTT. This sequence encodes CASSLEYRAGNTIYF.

V usage is TRBV5-1 and J usage is TRBJ2-2; the match to TRBD1 covers 8 bases. The V and J ends lost 6 bases and 2 bases, in that order; junction bases with no gene match: 6. Per the germline V gene, CDR1 is SGHRS and CDR2 is YFSETQ. The CDR3 loop spans 15 amino acids. CDR3 sequence reads: CASKPQGANTGELFF. CDR3 DNA sequence: TGCGCCAGCAAGCCGCAGGGGGCTAACACCGGGGAGCTGTTTTTT.

This clone was recorded a few times. The chain recombines TRBV29-1 with TRBJ1-1; D unclear. The germline gives CDR1 SQVTM, CDR2 ANQGSEA. The CDR3 contains 9 residues. V gave up 8 bases and J gave up 8 bases, with 9 bases separating them. CDR3 sequence: CSIGVEAFF. In nucleotides, the CDR3 is TGCAGCATCGGGGTCGAAGCTTTCTTT.

This chain links TRBV5-1 with TRBJ1-1, with unresolved D. Trimming removed 0 bases at V and 5 bases at J, with 14 bases between. The length of the CDR3 is 15 residues. Germline V gives CDR1 SGHRS, CDR2 YFSETQ. The CDR3, as DNA: TGCGCCAGCAGCTTGGAACCTCAAGGAGATACTGAAGCTTTCTTT. Encoded protein: CASSLEPQGDTEAFF.

The chain joins TRBV6-5 to TRBJ1-1; D call uncertain. Germline assignment: CDR1 MNHEY and CDR2 SVGAGI. There are 16 residues in the CDR3. Trimming removed 4 bases at V and 0 bases at J, with 15 bases between. The CDR3 DNA is TGTGCCAGCAGTTCCCCACCCATACAAGTGAACACTGAAGCTTTCTTT. As protein: CASSSPPIQVNTEAFF.

This clone was seen a handful of times. V is TRBV6-1 and J is TRBJ2-3, with a weak D call TRBD2 (5 bases). The CDR3 is made up of 15 amino acids. V was pared by 0 bases and J by 3 bases, with 10 bases between. The germline V gene encodes CDR1 MNHNS and CDR2 SASEGT. As DNA, the CDR3 is TGTGCCAGCAGTGAAGCGGGAGAAGGTACAGATACGCAGTATTTT. As protein: CASSEAGEGTDTQYF.